The entry below describes one T cell receptor beta chain. CDR1 is MDHEN and CDR2 is SYDVKM in the germline V gene. The CDR3 has 12 amino acids. Deletions cut 6 bases from V and 9 bases from J, with 15 bases between. Assay used: immunoSEQ multiplex PCR; TCRdb lists only in-frame clones, some missing. The sample yields roughly 120,000 clones, over 85% seen once. The data stem from a study of cytomegalovirus exposure and HLA in healthy donors. The sequence was collected from a man between 25 and 39 years old in good health and CMV-seronegative. The sequenced sample was PBMCs. The chain combines TRBV28 with TRBJ2-7; D is perhaps TRBD1 (6 bases). The CDR3 coding sequence is TGTGCCAGCAGCCCAGGGGATTCTGGGCAGTACTTC. This codes for CASSPGDSGQYF.